This is a list of T cell receptor beta chains from one sample in a study of regulatory T cells in long-lasting Graves disease. TCRdb called the multiplex PCR reads again in MiXCR, with one record for every CDR3 protein. The repertoire holds some 440,000 distinct CDR3 sequences, around 20% seen once, with over 7.5% in the top ten. The sample consisted of peripheral blood mononuclear cells (PBMCs), taken when the disease was refractory, from a patient treated with antithyroid drugs. The receptors shown here come from a female donor with Graves disease. Both conserved end residues are part of each CDR3. Each record gives: J gene, clone size, D gene, V gene, CDR3 protein, CDR3 DNA. D genes are given only for firm matches. Expanded clones get a size class; other rows say once, few or many, or leave the size out.

TRBJ2-1,NA,NA,TRBV28,CASSDGGDEQFF,TGTGCCAGCAGTGATGGGGGCGATGAGCAGTTCTTC
TRBJ1-1,many,NA,TRBV29-1,CSVSLHTAAFF,TGCAGCGTTTCACTTCACACTGCAGCTTTCTTT
TRBJ1-5,many,NA,TRBV28,CASSLSGGRQPQHF,TGTGCCAGCAGTTTATCGGGGGGCCGTCAGCCCCAGCATTTT
TRBJ1-5,NA,NA,TRBV6-1,CASSIGTGPGQPQHF,TGTGCCAGCTCCATAGGTACAGGCCCAGGGCAGCCCCAGCATTTT
TRBJ2-7,NA,TRBD2,TRBV5-1,CASSLGTSGAYEQYF,TGCGCCAGCAGCTTGGGGACTAGCGGGGCCTACGAGCAGTACTTC
TRBJ1-1,NA,NA,TRBV15,CATSDQRGEIEAFF,TGTGCCACCAGCGACCAGAGGGGCGAAATAGAAGCTTTCTTT
TRBJ1-1,few,TRBD1,TRBV7-3,CASSFGQGKNTEAFF,TGTGCCAGCAGCTTCGGACAGGGCAAGAACACTGAAGCTTTCTTT
TRBJ1-1,medium-sized,NA,TRBV5-5,CASSLNYPFRSNTEAFF,TGCGCCAGCAGCTTAAATTACCCATTTCGATCGAACACTGAAGCTTTCTTT
TRBJ2-5,many,NA,TRBV3-1,CASRDLAAQYF,TGTGCCAGCAGAGATCTGGCGGCCCAGTACTTC
TRBJ2-5,many,NA,TRBV29-1,CSSAREVGETQYF,TGCAGCTCCGCCAGGGAAGTCGGGGAGACCCAGTACTTC
TRBJ2-3,NA,NA,TRBV6-2/TRBV6-3,CASPPEWLDTQYF,TGTGCCAGCCCCCCGGAGTGGTTAGATACGCAGTATTTT
TRBJ2-7,many,NA,TRBV20-1,CSARSRFGPYEQYF,TGCAGTGCTAGATCTCGTTTCGGGCCCTACGAGCAGTACTTC
TRBJ2-3,once,TRBD2,TRBV6-5,CASFGTSGATDTQYF,TGTGCCAGCTTCGGGACTAGCGGAGCCACAGATACGCAGTATTTT
TRBJ1-5,NA,NA,TRBV28,CASSQTVLWGNQPQHF,TGTGCCAGCAGCCAAACCGTCCTATGGGGCAATCAGCCCCAGCATTTT
TRBJ2-7,many,NA,TRBV6-1,CASSEASGLSFSYEQYF,TGTGCCAGCAGTGAAGCGAGCGGGTTGAGTTTTTCCTACGAGCAGTACTTC
TRBJ2-2,many,TRBD1,TRBV12-3/TRBV12-4,CASRLVPRDRSNTGELFF,TGTGCCAGCAGACTCGTACCTCGGGACAGGTCGAACACCGGGGAGCTGTTTTTT
TRBJ1-1,NA,NA,TRBV7-9,CASSLARRMTEAFF,TGTGCCAGCAGCTTAGCGCGTCGGATGACTGAAGCTTTCTTT
TRBJ2-5,many,TRBD2,TRBV12-3/TRBV12-4,CASTLTGGETQYF,TGTGCCAGCACCTTAACGGGAGGGGAGACCCAGTACTTC
TRBJ1-1,many,NA,TRBV28,CASTIYTEAFF,TGTGCCAGCACCATATACACTGAAGCTTTCTTT
TRBJ2-2,few,TRBD2,TRBV9,CASSARLAVNTGELFF,TGTGCCAGCAGCGCGCGACTAGCGGTAAACACCGGGGAGCTGTTTTTT
TRBJ2-1,few,TRBD1,TRBV2,CASTRTGAYNEQFF,TGTGCCAGCACCAGGACAGGGGCGTACAATGAGCAGTTCTTC
TRBJ2-7,NA,NA,TRBV9,CASSVVPGSTYEQYF,TGTGCCAGCAGCGTAGTTCCAGGATCTACCTACGAGCAGTACTTC
TRBJ2-5,many,TRBD2,TRBV6-1,CASSHLPGTSAQETQYF,TGTGCCAGCAGTCATCTACCAGGGACTAGCGCGCAAGAGACCCAGTACTTC
TRBJ2-1,NA,NA,TRBV29-1,CSVEDVAEYNEQFF,TGCAGCGTTGAAGATGTTGCTGAGTACAATGAGCAGTTCTTC
TRBJ2-7,NA,TRBD1,TRBV18,CASEDRGSHYEQYF,TGTGCCAGCGAGGACAGGGGGTCCCATTACGAGCAGTACTTC
TRBJ1-4,many,TRBD1,TRBV11-1,CASSLTAQGELFF,TGTGCCAGCAGCTTAACCGCCCAGGGGGAACTGTTTTTT
TRBJ2-5,many,TRBD2,TRBV15,CATSRDPVGVAGGETQYF,TGTGCCACCAGCAGAGATCCCGTTGGGGTAGCGGGAGGAGAGACCCAGTACTTC
TRBJ2-2,many,NA,TRBV5-4,CASSRLANTGELFF,TGTGCCAGCAGCCGACTAGCGAACACCGGGGAGCTGTTTTTT
TRBJ1-2,few,NA,TRBV30,CAWSRGIYGYTF,TGTGCCTGGAGTAGGGGGATTTATGGCTACACCTTC
TRBJ2-7,many,NA,TRBV11-2,CASSPTGSTYEQYF,TGTGCCAGCAGCCCGACTGGCAGCACCTACGAGCAGTACTTC
TRBJ1-1,few,NA,TRBV29-1,CSVERGTATEAFF,TGCAGCGTGGAAAGGGGGACGGCCACTGAAGCTTTCTTT
TRBJ1-6,many,NA,TRBV6-1,CASSQSSGSPLHF,TGTGCCAGCAGTCAATCCTCCGGATCACCCCTCCACTTT
TRBJ1-5,many,NA,TRBV27,CASSLQVSQPQHF,TGTGCCAGCAGTTTACAGGTCAGTCAGCCCCAGCATTTT
TRBJ1-3,many,NA,TRBV7-8,CASSLGIGPGNTIYF,TGTGCCAGCAGCTTAGGTATAGGCCCTGGAAACACCATATATTTT
TRBJ2-5,many,NA,TRBV7-3,CASSRKYQETQYF,TGTGCCAGCAGCCGGAAATACCAAGAGACCCAGTACTTC
TRBJ1-1,NA,TRBD1,TRBV25-1,CASSAYGTGTEAFF,TGTGCCAGCAGTGCCTATGGGACAGGCACTGAAGCTTTCTTT